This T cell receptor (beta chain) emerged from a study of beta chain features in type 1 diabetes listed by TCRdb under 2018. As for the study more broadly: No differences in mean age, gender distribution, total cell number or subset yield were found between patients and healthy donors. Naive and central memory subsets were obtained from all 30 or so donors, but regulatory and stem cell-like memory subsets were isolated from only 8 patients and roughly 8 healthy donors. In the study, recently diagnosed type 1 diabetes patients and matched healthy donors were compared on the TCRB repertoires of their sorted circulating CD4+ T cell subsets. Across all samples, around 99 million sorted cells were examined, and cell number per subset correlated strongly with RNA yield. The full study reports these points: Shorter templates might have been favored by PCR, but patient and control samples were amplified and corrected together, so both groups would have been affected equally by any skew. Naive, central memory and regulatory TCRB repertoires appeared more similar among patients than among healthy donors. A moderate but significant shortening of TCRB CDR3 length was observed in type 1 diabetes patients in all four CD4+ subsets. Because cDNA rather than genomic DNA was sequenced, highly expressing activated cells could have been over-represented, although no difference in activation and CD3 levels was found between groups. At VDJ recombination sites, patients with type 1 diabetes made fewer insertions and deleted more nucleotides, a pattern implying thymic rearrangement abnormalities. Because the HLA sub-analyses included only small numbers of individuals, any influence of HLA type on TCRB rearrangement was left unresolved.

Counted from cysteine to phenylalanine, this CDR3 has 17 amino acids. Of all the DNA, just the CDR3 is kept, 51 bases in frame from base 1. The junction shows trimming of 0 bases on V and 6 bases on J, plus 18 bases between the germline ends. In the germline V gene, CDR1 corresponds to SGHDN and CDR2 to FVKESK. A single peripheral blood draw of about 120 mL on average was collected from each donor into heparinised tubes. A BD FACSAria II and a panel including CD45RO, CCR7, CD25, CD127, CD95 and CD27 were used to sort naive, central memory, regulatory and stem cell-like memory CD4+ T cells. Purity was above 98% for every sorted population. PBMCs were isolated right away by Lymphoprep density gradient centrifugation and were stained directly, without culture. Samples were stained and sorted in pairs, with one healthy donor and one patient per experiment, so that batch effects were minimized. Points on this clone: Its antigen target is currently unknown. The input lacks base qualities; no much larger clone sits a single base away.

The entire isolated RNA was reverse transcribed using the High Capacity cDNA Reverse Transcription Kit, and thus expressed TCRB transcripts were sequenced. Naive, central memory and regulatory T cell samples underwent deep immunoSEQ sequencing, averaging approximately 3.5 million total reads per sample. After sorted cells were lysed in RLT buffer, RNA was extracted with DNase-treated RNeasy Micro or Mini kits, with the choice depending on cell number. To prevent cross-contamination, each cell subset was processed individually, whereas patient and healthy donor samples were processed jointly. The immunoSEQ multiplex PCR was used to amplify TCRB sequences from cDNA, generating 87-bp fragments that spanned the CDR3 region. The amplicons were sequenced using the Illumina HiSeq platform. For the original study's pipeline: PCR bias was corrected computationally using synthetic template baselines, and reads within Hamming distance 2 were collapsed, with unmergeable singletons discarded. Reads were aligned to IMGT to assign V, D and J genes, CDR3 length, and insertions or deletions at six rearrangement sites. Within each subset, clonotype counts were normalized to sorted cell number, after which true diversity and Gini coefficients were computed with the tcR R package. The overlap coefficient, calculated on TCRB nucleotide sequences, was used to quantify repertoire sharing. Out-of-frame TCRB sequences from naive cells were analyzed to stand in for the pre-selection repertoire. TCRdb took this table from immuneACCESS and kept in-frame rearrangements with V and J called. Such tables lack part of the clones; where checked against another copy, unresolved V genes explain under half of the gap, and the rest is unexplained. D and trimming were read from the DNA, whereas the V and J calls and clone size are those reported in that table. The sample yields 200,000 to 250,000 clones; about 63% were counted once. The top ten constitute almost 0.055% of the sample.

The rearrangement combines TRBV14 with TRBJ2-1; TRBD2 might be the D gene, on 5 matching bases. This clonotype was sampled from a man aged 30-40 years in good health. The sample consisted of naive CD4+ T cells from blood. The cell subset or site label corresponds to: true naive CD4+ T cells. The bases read TGTGCCAGCAGCCAAGATTACGGGGAGATTATGATCAATGAGCAGTTCTTC. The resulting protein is CASSQDYGEIMINEQFF.